Below are 9 T cell receptor beta chains sequenced from a single sample in a study of cytomegalovirus exposure and HLA in healthy donors. Vbeta (60) and Jbeta (13) primers were used in the PCR. Some clones are missing from TCRdb's copy, which holds only in-frame ones; the method was immunoSEQ multiplex PCR. The sample lists 150,000 to 200,000 clones; around 87% were seen once. Sequenced sample: PBMCs. These receptors all stem from a young woman in good health and CMV-seronegative.

The CDR3 sequence is CASRSGTPNHYGYTF. The CDR3 DNA reads as TGTGCCAGCAGGTCCGGGACACCAAACCACTATGGCTACACCTTC. The gene calls are TRBV7-9 and TRBJ1-2, with D tentatively TRBD1 (6 bases). Deletions cut 6 bases from V and 3 bases from J, with 17 bases between. CDR3 length equals 15 residues. From germline, CDR1 is SEHNR and CDR2 FQNEAQ (reference sequence).

The rearrangement joins TRBV7-9 to TRBJ2-2, with TRBD2 matching 10 bases. Germline loops: CDR1 SEHNR, CDR2 FQNEAQ (reference sequence). Trimming removed 5 bases from V and 2 bases from J; junction bases left unmatched: 8. The CDR3 sequence is 17 residues long. CDR3 DNA: TGTGCCAGCAGCGTAGGGGCTAGCGGGAGTAACACCGGGGAGCTGTTTTTT. Residues: CASSVGASGSNTGELFF.

The chain is built from TRBV11-1 and TRBJ2-1; 10 bases match TRBD2. V lost 6 bases to trimming and J lost 3 bases; unmatched junction nucleotides: 5. The CDR3 is made up of 15 amino acids. The V gene's germline CDR1 is SGHAT and CDR2 FQDESV (reference sequence). Here the CDR3 reads CASSHSGGIYNEQFF. In nucleotides, the CDR3 is TGTGCCAGCAGTCATAGCGGGGGGATCTACAATGAGCAGTTCTTC.

The sample holds a few counts of this clone. The chain carries TRBV27 and TRBJ2-6; D is unresolved. Per germline, CDR1 MNHEY and CDR2 SMNVEV (reference sequence). Trimming removed 5 bases from V and 4 bases from J, with 6 bases in between. There are 13 residues in the CDR3. CDR3 DNA: TGTGCCAGCAGTCCATCAGGGGCCAACGTCCTGACTTTC. This sequence encodes CASSPSGANVLTF. The full variable domain, in which reference TRBV27 and TRBJ2-6 provide the parts outside the CDR3, is EAQVTQNPRYLITVTGKKLTVTCSQNMNHEYMSWYRQDPGLGLRQIYYSMNVEVTDKGDVPEGYKVSRKEKRNFPLILESPSPNQTSLYFCASSPSGANVLTFGAGSRLTVL.

The chain couples TRBV7-3 to TRBJ2-2, with D possibly being TRBD1 (6 bases). Trimming left V 3 bases short and J 7 bases short, with 12 bases between. From germline, CDR1 is SGHTA and CDR2 FQGTGA. This CDR3 has 14 residues. CDR3 sequence (DNA): TGTGCCAGCAGCTTTAACAGGGTTAACGGGGAGCTGTTTTTT. It encodes CASSFNRVNGELFF.

The CDR3 region has the DNA TGTGCCAGTACTTCTTGGGGGCCGAGGACCATCAGAGCTAACTATGGCTACACCTTC. Encoded protein: CASTSWGPRTIRANYGYTF. This chain links TRBV19 with TRBJ1-2, with D maybe TRBD1 (6 bases). The germline V gene encodes CDR1 LNHDA and CDR2 SQIVND (reference sequence). The CDR3 has 19 residues. Trimming took 7 bases from V and 0 from J, leaving 27 bases between them.

The chain joins TRBV2 to TRBJ1-6, with 7 bases identical to TRBD1. Germline-derived CDR1 and CDR2 are SNHLY and FYNNEI. The CDR3 is 17 amino acids. The J segment lost 10 bases and the V segment lost 1 base, leaving 13 bases of the junction unmatched. CDR3 region: CASSEGGDSLRGSPLHF. CDR3 bases: TGTGCCAGCAGTGAAGGTGGGGACAGCCTAAGGGGCTCACCCCTCCACTTT.

The genes are TRBV4-2 and TRBJ2-7, with 11 bases lining up with TRBD1. Germline V gives CDR1 LGHNA, CDR2 YNFKEQ. There are 14 residues in the CDR3. J gave up 3 bases and V 4 bases, and 2 bases lay outside the gene matches. CDR3 DNA sequence: TGTGCCAGCAGCCCCGGGACAGGGGGCTACGAGCAGTACTTC. It is translated as CASSPGTGGYEQYF.

The chain has TRBV5-1 and TRBJ2-1; 11 bases agree with TRBD2. Trimming cost V 4 bases and J 8 bases; bases outside gene matches: 5. The CDR3 has 14 residues. Germline V gives CDR1 SGHRS, CDR2 YFSETQ. The CDR3 loop is CASSLAGGNDEQFF. CDR3 sequence (DNA): TGCGCCAGCAGCCTAGCGGGGGGTAACGATGAGCAGTTCTTC.